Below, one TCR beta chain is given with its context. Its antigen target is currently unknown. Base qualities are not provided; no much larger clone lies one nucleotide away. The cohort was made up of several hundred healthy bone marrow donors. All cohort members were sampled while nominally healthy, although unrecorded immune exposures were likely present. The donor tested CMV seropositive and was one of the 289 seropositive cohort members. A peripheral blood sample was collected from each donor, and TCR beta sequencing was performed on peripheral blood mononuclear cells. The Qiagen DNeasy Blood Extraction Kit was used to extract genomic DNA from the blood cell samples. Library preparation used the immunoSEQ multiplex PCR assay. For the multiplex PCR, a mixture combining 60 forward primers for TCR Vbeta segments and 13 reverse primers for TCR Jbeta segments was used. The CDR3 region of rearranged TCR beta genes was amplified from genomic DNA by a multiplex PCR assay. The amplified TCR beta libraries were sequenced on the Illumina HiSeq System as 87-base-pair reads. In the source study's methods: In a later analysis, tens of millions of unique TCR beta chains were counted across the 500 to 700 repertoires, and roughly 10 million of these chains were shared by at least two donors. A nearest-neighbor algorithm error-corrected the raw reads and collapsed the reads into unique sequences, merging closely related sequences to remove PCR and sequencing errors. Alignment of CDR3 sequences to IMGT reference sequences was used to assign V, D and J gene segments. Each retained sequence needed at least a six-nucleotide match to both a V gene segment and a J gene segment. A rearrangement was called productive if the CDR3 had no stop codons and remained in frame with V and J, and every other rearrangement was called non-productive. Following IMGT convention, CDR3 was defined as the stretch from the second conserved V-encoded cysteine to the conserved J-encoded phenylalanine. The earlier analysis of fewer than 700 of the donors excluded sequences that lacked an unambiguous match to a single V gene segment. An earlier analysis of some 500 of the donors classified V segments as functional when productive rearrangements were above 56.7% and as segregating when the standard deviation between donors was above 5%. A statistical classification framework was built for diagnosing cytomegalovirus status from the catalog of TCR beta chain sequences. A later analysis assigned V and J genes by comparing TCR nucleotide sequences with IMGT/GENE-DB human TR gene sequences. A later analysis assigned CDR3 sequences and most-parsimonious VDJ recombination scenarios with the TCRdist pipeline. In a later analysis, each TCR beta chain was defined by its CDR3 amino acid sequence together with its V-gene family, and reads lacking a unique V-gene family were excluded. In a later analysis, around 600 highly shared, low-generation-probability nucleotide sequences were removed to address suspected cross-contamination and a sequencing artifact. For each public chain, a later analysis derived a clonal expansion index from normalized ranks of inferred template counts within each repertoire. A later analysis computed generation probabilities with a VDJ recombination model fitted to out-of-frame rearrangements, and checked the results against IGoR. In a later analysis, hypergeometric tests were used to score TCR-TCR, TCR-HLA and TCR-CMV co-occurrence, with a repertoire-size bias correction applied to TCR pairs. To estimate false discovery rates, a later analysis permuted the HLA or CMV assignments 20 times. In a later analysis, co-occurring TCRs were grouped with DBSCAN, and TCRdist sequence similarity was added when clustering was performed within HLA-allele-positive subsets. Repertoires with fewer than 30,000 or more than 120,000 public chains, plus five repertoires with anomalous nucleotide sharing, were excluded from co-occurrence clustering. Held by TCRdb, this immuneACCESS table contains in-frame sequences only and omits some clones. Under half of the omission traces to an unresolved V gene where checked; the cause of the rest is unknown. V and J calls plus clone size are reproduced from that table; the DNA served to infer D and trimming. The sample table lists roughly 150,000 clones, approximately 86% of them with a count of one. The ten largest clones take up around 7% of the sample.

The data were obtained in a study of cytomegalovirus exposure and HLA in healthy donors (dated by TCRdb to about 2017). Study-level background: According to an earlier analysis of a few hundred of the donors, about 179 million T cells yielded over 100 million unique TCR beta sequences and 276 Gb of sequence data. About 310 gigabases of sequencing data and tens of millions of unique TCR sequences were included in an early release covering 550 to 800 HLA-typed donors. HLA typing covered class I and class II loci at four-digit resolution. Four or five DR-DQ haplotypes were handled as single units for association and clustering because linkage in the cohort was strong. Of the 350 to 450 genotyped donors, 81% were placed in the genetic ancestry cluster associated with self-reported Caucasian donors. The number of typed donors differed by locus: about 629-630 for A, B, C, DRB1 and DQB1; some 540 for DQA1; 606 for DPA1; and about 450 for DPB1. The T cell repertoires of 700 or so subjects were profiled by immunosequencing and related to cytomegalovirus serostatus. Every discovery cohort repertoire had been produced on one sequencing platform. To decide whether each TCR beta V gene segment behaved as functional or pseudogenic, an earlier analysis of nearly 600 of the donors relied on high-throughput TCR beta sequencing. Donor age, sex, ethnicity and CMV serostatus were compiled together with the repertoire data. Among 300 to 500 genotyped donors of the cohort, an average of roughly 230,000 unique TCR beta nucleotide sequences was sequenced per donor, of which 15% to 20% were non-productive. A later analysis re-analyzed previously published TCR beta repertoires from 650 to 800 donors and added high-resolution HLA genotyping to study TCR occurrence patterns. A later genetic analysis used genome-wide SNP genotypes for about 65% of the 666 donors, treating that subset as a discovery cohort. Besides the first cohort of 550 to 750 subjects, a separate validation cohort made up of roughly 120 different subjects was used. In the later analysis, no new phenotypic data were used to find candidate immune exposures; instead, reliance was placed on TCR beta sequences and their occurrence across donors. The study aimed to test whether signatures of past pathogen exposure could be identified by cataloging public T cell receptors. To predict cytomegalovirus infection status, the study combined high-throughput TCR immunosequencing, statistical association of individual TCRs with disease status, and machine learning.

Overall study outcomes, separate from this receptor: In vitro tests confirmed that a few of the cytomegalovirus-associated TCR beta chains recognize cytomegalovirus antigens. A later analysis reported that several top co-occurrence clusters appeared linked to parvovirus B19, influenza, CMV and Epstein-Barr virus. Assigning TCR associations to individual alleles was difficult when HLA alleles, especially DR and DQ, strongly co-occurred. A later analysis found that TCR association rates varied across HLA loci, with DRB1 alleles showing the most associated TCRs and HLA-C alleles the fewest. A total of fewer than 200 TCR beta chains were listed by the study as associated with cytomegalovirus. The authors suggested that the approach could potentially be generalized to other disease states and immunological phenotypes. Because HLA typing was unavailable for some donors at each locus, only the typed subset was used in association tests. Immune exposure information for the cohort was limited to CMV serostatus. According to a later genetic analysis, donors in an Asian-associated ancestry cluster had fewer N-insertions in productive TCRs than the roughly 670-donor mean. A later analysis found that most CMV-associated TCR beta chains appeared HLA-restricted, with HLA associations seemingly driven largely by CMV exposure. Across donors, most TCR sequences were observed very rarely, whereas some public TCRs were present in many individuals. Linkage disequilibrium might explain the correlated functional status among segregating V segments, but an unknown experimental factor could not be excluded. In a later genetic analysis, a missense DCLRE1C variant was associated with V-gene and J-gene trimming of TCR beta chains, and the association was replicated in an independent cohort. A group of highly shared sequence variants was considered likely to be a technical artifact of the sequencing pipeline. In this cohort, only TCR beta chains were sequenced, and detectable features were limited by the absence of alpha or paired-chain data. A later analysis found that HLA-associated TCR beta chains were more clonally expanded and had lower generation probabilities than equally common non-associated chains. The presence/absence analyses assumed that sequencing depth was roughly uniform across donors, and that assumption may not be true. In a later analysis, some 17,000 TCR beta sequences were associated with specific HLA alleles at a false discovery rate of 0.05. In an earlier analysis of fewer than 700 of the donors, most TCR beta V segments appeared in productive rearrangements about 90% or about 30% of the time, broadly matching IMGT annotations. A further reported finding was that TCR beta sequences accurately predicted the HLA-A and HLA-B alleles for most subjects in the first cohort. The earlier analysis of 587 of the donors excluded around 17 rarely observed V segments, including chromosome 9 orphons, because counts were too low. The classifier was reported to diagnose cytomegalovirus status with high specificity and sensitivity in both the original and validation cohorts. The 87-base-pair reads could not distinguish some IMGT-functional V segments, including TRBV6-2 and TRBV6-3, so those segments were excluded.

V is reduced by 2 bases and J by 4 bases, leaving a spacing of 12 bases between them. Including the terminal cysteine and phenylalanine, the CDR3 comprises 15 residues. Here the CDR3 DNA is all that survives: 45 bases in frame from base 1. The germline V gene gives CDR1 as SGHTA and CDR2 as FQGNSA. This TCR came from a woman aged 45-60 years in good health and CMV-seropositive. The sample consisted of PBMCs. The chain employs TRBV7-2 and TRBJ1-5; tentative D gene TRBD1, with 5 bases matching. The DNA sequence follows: TGTGCCAGCAGCTTATTTTCGGACATTAATCAGCCCCAGCATTTT. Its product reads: CASSLFSDINQPQHF.